Presented here are 20 T cell receptor beta chains from one specimen sequenced in a study of T cell repertoires in cytomegalovirus infection. One entry per CDR3 protein results from TCRdb running MiXCR on the reads. The repertoire has 300,000 to 400,000 distinct CDR3 sequences, approximately 25% of them found once; the top ten carry 13%. For these TCRs, the target antigens are not known. The sequences come from cultured PBMCs, collected from culture after CMV antigen stimulation. The receptors were gathered from a human donor in good health (CMV status not recorded). Some clones in this sample may be carry-over from other donors' samples.

The J gene is TRBJ1-1, the V gene TRBV12-3 or TRBV12-4; 11 bases map to TRBD1. With V trimmed by 6 bases and J by 4 bases, 7 bases remained unmatched. CDR3 length equals 15 residues. In DNA, the CDR3 is TGTGCCAGCAGGGAGTTTGGACAGGGGGCCACTGAAGCTTTCTTT. Amino acid sequence: CASREFGQGATEAFF.

The chain employs TRBV7-9 and TRBJ1-5; D call uncertain. The CDR3 spans 15 residues. Germline V gene sequence: CDR1 SEHNR, CDR2 FQNEAQ (reference sequence). Trimming cost V 4 bases and J 5 bases, with 15 bases left between them. Here the CDR3 reads CASSSTVASDQPQHF. The DNA for the CDR3 is TGTGCCAGCAGCTCGACGGTGGCTTCTGATCAGCCCCAGCATTTT. Complete variable domain (other parts from reference TRBV7-9 and TRBJ1-5): DTGVSQNPRHKITKRGQNVTFRCDPISEHNRLYWYRQTLGQGPEFLTYFQNEAQLEKSRLLSDRFSAERPKGSFSTLEIQRTEQGDSAMYLCASSSTVASDQPQHFGDGTRLSIL.

This clonotype was observed a few times. This rearrangement joins TRBV7-6 to TRBJ2-5; 10 nucleotides match TRBD2. The CDR3 spans 18 residues. Germline-derived CDR1 and CDR2 are SGHVS and FNYEAQ. The V segment lost 1 base and the J segment 1 base; nucleotides outside the gene matches: 9. In DNA form, the CDR3 reads TGTGCCAGCAGCTTAGAACCCTGGACTAGCGGACTCCAAGAGACCCAGTACTTC. As protein: CASSLEPWTSGLQETQYF.

The CDR3 DNA follows: TGCGCCAGCAGCCTAACAAGCGGGCCGGGTTCTTTGGTCGGGGAGCTGTTTTTT. This codes for CASSLTSGPGSLVGELFF. This chain joins TRBV4-3 and TRBJ2-2; D perhaps matches TRBD2 (6 bases). CDR1 is LGHNA and CDR2 is YSLEER in the germline V gene. The V gene lost 4 bases and the J gene lost 7 bases, with 25 bases spanning the gap. This CDR3 contains 18 residues.

The chain employs TRBV20-1 and TRBJ2-7; 7 bases fit TRBD2. The CDR3 consists of 16 residues. The V gene's germline CDR1 is DFQATT and CDR2 SNEGSKA (reference sequence). Trimming took 6 bases from V and 3 from J; bases not matched to a gene: 17. For the CDR3, the DNA is TGCAGTGCCAAAAAAGCGGCGGGAGTTATACTCTACGAGCAGTACTTC. Translating it yields CSAKKAAGVILYEQYF.

V and J are TRBV6-2 or TRBV6-3 and TRBJ1-1; maybe TRBD1 (5 bases). The CDR3 covers 15 residues. Trimming took 4 bases from V and 3 from J, leaving 15 bases between them. Germline loops: CDR1 MNHEY, CDR2 SVGEGT. Here the CDR3 DNA reads TGTGCCAGCAGTTTCGGAACAGGACCGTACACTGAAGCTTTCTTT. This encodes CASSFGTGPYTEAFF.

A few counts support this clonotype. This chain joins TRBV12-3 or TRBV12-4 and TRBJ2-1, with D perhaps given as TRBD1 or TRBD2 (5 bases each). The germline V and J ends were trimmed by 7 bases and 4 bases, with 14 bases remaining between them. The CDR3 runs to 14 residues. The CDR3 here is CASTPVGGYNEQFF. The DNA for the CDR3 is TGTGCCAGCACCCCCGTTGGGGGTTACAATGAGCAGTTCTTC.

This chain connects TRBV5-1 to TRBJ2-1; 11 positions match TRBD2. The CDR3 is 17 residues long. Trimming at V came to 5 bases and at J to 0 bases, leaving 7 bases not matched to a gene. From germline, CDR1 is SGHRS and CDR2 YFSETQ. The CDR3 is CASRPPTSGSSYNEQFF. Written as DNA, the CDR3 is TGCGCCAGCAGACCGCCCACTAGCGGGAGCTCCTACAATGAGCAGTTCTTC.

The rearrangement joins TRBV6-8 to TRBJ2-1, with 10 positions matching TRBD2. V shed 2 bases and J 7 bases; nucleotides not matched to a gene: 8. This CDR3 has 16 residues. CDR1 and CDR2 from the germline V gene are MNHGY and SAAAGT. The CDR3 region is CASSYNLAGGKNEQFF. The CDR3 nucleotides are TGTGCCAGCAGTTACAATTTAGCGGGAGGTAAAAATGAGCAGTTCTTC.

The chain recombines TRBV7-9 with TRBJ2-1; TRBD2 matches at 14 bases. The CDR3 length is 17 residues. The junction had 9 bases not matched to a gene; V was cut back by 5 bases and J by 6 bases. Germline V gives CDR1 SEHNR, CDR2 FQNEAQ (reference sequence). The DNA for the CDR3 is TGTGCCAGCAGCAGACGAAGACTAGCGGGAGGGATCAATGAGCAGTTCTTC. It translates to CASSRRRLAGGINEQFF.

The rearrangement joins TRBV12-3 or TRBV12-4 to TRBJ2-5; possibly TRBD1 for D (6 bases). This CDR3 is 14 amino acids long. V lost 1 base to trimming and J lost 5 bases, with 11 bases between them. The CDR3 DNA follows: TGTGCCAGCAGTTTAGACAGGGTGGACGAGACCCAGTACTTC. As protein: CASSLDRVDETQYF.

This rearrangement joins TRBV25-1 to TRBJ1-1; 7 nucleotides align to TRBD1. The germline V gene encodes CDR1 MGHDK and CDR2 SYGVNS. The CDR3 is 15 residues long. J was trimmed by 7 bases and V by 6 bases; bases with no gene match: 14. The CDR3 is CASRSGTGASGEAFF. CDR3 DNA sequence: TGTGCCAGCAGGTCGGGAACAGGGGCGAGTGGTGAAGCTTTCTTT. The full variable domain, with the rest looked up from reference TRBV25-1 and TRBJ1-1, is EADIYQTPRYLVIGTGKKITLECSQTMGHDKMYWYQQDPGMELHLIHYSYGVNSTEKGDLSSESTVSRIRTEHFPLTLESARPSHTSQYLCASRSGTGASGEAFFGQGTRLTVV.

This clonotype was seen a few times. This sequence joins TRBV7-6 and TRBJ1-1; D ambiguous. V gave up 4 bases and J gave up 0 bases, with 12 bases separating them. From germline, CDR1 is SGHVS and CDR2 FNYEAQ. This CDR3 spans 15 amino acids. For the CDR3, the DNA is TGTGCCAGCAGCTCGAGTGGACGGATGAACACTGAAGCTTTCTTT. Its translation: CASSSSGRMNTEAFF.

The chain couples TRBV7-2 to TRBJ2-5, with 12 bases that match TRBD2. This CDR3 region has 16 residues. V was pared by 5 bases and J by 3 bases, with 7 bases of the junction left unmatched. Germline CDR1 SGHTA, CDR2 FQGNSA. Here the CDR3 reads CASSPTSGRYKETQYF. CDR3 coding DNA: TGTGCCAGCAGCCCTACTAGCGGGAGGTACAAAGAGACCCAGTACTTC.

This clonotype was picked up many times. The chain couples TRBV11-2 to TRBJ2-4, with no clear D. V shed 0 bases and J shed 1 base, with 13 bases lying between them. The CDR3 has 17 amino acids. Germline V gene lookup returns CDR1 SGHAT and CDR2 FQNNGV. The CDR3 is CASSLDPSHPAKNIQYF. CDR3 bases: TGTGCCAGCAGCTTAGATCCAAGTCATCCGGCCAAAAACATTCAGTACTTC.

This clonotype was counted many times. The chain joins TRBV7-2 to TRBJ2-5; weak D call: TRBD2 (5 bases). Per the germline V gene, CDR1 is SGHTA and CDR2 is FQGNSA. The CDR3 is 13 amino acids. Between the trimmed V and J ends, which lost 3 bases and 2 bases, there was a span of 7 bases. CDR3 in amino acids: CASSFGMQETQYF. The CDR3 DNA sequence: TGTGCCAGCAGCTTCGGGATGCAAGAGACCCAGTACTTC. Filled out from reference TRBV7-2 and TRBJ2-5, the complete variable domain reads GAGVSQSPSNKVTEKGKDVELRCDPISGHTALYWYRQSLGQGLEFLIYFQGNSAPDKSGLPSDRFSAERTGGSVSTLTIQRTQQEDSAVYLCASSFGMQETQYFGPGTRLLVL.

The J gene is TRBJ1-2, the V gene TRBV11-2; no firm D call. Per the germline V gene, CDR1 is SGHAT and CDR2 is FQNNGV. The V gene lost 5 bases and the J gene lost 6 bases, with 10 bases spanning the gap. The CDR3 is 12 amino acids. The CDR3 is CASSEDQHGYTF. The CDR3, as DNA: TGTGCCAGCAGCGAGGATCAGCATGGCTACACCTTC. Full variable domain (remainder filled in from reference TRBV11-2 and TRBJ1-2): EAGVAQSPRYKIIEKRQSVAFWCNPISGHATLYWYQQILGQGPKLLIQFQNNGVVDDSQLPKDRFSAERLKGVDSTLKIQPAKLEDSAVYLCASSEDQHGYTFGSGTRLTVV.

This clonotype came up a few times. The chain joins TRBV6-1 to TRBJ1-2; 9 nucleotides match TRBD1. The CDR3 is made up of 15 amino acids. J gave up 4 bases and V 5 bases, and 8 bases lay outside the gene matches. Germline lookup yields CDR1 MNHNS and CDR2 SASEGT. The CDR3 nucleotides read TGTGCCAGCAGTCGACAGGGGGGGGAGATCTATGGCTACACCTTC. It codes for CASSRQGGEIYGYTF.

The gene calls are TRBV15 and TRBJ2-1; perhaps D is TRBD1 or TRBD2 (5 bases each). Per the germline V gene, CDR1 is LNHNV and CDR2 is YYDKDF (reference sequence). V gave up 4 bases and J gave up 15 bases, with 16 bases separating them. The CDR3 contains 12 residues. For the CDR3, the DNA is TGTGCCACCAGCACCGGGACCGCCAGTCCGTTCTTC. This encodes CATSTGTASPFF. The full variable domain, in which reference TRBV15 and TRBJ2-1 provide the parts outside the CDR3, is DAMVIQNPRYQVTQFGKPVTLSCSQTLNHNVMYWYQQKSSQAPKLLFHYYDKDFNNEADTPDNFQSRRPNTSFCFLDIRSPGLGDTAMYLCATSTGTASPFFGPGTRLTVL.

This clonotype has more than one count but fewer than ten. This sequence joins TRBV6-5 and TRBJ1-6; 7 bases match TRBD1. The ends lost 0 bases at V and 17 bases at J; junction bases unmatched: 13. This CDR3 has 15 amino acids. From germline, CDR1 is MNHEY and CDR2 SVGAGI. The CDR3 DNA sequence: TGTGCCAGCAGTTACTCGGAAAATTCGAGGACAGGAGTCCACTTT. Translation gives CASSYSENSRTGVHF.